This T cell receptor (beta chain) is from a study of cytomegalovirus exposure and HLA in healthy donors. The PCR was carried out with 60 Vbeta primers and 13 Jbeta primers. Sequenced by immunoSEQ multiplex PCR; TCRdb stores in-frame clones only, minus some. The repertoire holds about 180,000 clones, roughly four fifths seen once, with 2.9% in the top ten. V was cut by 4 bases and J by 0 bases, with 3 bases left in between. This CDR3 is 12 amino acids long. Germline values: CDR1 MDHEN, CDR2 SYDVKM. This TCR derives from a male donor in good health and CMV-seronegative. Material: PBMCs. The chain carries TRBV28 and TRBJ1-1; D ambiguous. CDR3 protein: CASSSVNTEAFF. The CDR3 DNA is TGTGCCAGCAGTTCGGTGAACACTGAAGCTTTCTTT.